This T cell receptor (beta chain) appears in the sequencing data of a study of blood T cell repertoires in COVID-19 (dated by TCRdb to 2019 to 2021). For the study in its entirety: Samples from collaborators originated in the United States, Italy and Spain and spanned both the acute and convalescent phases of COVID-19. The prospective study material was composed of cDNA or gDNA derived from T cells, B-cell-depleted T cells, or PBMCs. Deeply sampled blood TCRbeta repertoires from subjects exposed to, actively infected with, or recovered from COVID-19 were included in the dataset. The repertoires were released in a freely available public database meant as a resource for research on the immune response to SARS-CoV-2. The samples were drawn from the first 160 participants of the ongoing ImmuneRACE study and from over a thousand subjects provided by 6 global collaborators. A de-identified subject ID, COVID-19 status, age in years and sex were almost always included in the sample metadata. Where HLA class I and class II types were available, the types were taken from metadata supplied by the sample provider, not from assay-based typing. Here is what the overall study found, with its caveats: Clinical and demographic metadata were provided uncurated, with the amount varying by source and participant.

TCRbeta CDR3 regions were amplified from genomic DNA using the immunoSEQ Assay, a bias-controlled multiplex PCR. On the authors' methods: Nucleated cell counts per sample were estimated from amplification of reference gene primers within the assay. Sequence reads were collapsed and filtered to measure the absolute abundance of every unique TCRbeta CDR3 rearrangement. For each sample, productive Simpson clonality was calculated by taking the square root of Simpson's diversity index across productive rearrangements. Imported from immuneACCESS, the table was reduced by TCRdb to in-frame sequences with V and J called. These copies leave out some clones; in studies compared against another copy, an unresolved V gene accounts for under half, and the cause of the remainder is not known. V, J and clone size are those of that table, while D and trimming were read from the DNA. This sample gives about 68,000 clones in total; roughly 89% of them show up just once. 8% to 10% of the sample is held by the ten biggest clonotypes.

The collaborating institutions used their own protocols to collect whole blood in K2EDTA tubes. For TCRbeta analysis, collaborators shipped samples in one of three forms: frozen whole blood, isolated PBMCs, or DNA extracted from either of those sample types. The CDR3 numbers 15 residues from cysteine through phenylalanine. Left in the record is the CDR3 DNA by itself, 45 bases read in frame from the first base. Via the germline V gene, CDR1 is SGHTA and CDR2 FQGNSA. Compared with germline, V lacks 2 bases and J lacks 2 bases; bases without a gene match: 4. A note on this clone: The target of this receptor is not known. It has no much larger one-base neighbor in the sample; base qualities were not kept.

Sequencing was carried out using peripheral blood. The sequence came from a man aged 45-60 years with active COVID-19. This sequence uses TRBV7-2 and TRBJ2-7, and 9 bases in between align with TRBD1. The nucleotide sequence is TGTGCCAGCAGCTTATCCGGGACAGGGACCTACGAGCAGTACTTC. Its amino acids are CASSLSGTGTYEQYF.